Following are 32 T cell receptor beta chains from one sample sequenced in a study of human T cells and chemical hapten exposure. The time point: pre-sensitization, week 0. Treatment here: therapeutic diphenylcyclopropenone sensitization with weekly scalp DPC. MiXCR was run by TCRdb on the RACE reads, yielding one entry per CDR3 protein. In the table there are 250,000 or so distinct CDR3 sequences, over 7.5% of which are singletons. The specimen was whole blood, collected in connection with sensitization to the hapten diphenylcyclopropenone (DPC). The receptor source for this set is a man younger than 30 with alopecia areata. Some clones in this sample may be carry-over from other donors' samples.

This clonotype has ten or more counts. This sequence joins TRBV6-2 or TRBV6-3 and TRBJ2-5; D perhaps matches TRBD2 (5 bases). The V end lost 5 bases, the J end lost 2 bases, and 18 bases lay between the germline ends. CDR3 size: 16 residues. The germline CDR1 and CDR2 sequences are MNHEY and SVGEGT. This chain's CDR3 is CASSPWIGETQETQYF. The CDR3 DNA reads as TGTGCCAGCAGTCCATGGATCGGGGAAACTCAAGAGACCCAGTACTTC.

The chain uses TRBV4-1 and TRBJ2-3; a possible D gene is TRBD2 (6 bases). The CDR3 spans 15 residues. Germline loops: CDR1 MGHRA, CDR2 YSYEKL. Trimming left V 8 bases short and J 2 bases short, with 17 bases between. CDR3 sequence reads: CASRIRRGYTDTQYF. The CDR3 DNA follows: TGCGCCAGCCGGATAAGGCGGGGATACACAGATACGCAGTATTTT.

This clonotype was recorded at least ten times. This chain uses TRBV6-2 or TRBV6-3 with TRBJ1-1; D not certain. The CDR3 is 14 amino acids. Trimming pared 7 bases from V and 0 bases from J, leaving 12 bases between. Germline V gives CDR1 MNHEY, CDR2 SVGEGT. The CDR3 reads CASILAELNTEAFF. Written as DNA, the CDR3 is TGTGCCAGCATTCTGGCAGAACTGAACACTGAAGCTTTCTTT.

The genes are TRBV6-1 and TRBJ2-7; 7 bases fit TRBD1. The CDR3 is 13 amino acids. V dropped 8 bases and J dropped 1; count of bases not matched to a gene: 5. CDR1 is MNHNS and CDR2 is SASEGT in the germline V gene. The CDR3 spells CASLRTGSYEQYV. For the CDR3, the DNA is TGTGCCAGCTTACGGACAGGATCCTACGAGCAGTACGTC.

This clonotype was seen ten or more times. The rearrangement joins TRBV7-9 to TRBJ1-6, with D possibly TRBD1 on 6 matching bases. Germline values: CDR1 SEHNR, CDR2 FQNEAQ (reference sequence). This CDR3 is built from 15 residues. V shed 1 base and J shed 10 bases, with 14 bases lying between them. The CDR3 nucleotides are TGTGCCAGCAGCTTAGGTGGGGACAAGGACTCACCCCTCCACTTT. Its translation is CASSLGGDKDSPLHF.

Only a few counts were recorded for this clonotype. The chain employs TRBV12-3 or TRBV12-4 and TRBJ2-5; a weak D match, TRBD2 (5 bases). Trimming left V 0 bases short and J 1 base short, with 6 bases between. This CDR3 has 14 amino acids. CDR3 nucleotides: TGTGCCAGCAGTTTAGCACTAGTCCAAGAGACCCAGTACTTC. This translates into CASSLALVQETQYF.

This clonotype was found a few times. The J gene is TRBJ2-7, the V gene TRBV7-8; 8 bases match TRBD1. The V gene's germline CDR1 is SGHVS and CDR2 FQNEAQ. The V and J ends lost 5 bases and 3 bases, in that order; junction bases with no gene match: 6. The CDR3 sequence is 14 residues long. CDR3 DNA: TGTGCCAGCAGCCACCGGGACAGGATCTACGAGCAGTACGTC. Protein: CASSHRDRIYEQYV.

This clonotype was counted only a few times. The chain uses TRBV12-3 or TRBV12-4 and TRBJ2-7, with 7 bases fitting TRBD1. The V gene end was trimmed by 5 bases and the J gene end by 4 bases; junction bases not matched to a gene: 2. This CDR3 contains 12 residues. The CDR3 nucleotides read TGTGCCAGCAGTACACAGGGGTACGAGCAGTACTTC. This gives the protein CASSTQGYEQYF.

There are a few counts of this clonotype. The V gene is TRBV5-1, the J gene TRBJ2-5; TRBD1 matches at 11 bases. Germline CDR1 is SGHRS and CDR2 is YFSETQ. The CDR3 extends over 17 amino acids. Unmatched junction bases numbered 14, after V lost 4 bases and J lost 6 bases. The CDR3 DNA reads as TGCGCCAGCAGCCGGGCCGGGACAGGGGGTTCTCAGAAGACCCAGTACTTC. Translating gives CASSRAGTGGSQKTQYF.

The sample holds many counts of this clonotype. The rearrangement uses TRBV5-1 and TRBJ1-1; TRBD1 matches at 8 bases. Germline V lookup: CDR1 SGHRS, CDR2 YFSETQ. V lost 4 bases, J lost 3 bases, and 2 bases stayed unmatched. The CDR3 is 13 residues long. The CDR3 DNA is TGCGCCAGCAGCCCGGGACAGGACACTGAAGCTTTCTTT. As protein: CASSPGQDTEAFF.

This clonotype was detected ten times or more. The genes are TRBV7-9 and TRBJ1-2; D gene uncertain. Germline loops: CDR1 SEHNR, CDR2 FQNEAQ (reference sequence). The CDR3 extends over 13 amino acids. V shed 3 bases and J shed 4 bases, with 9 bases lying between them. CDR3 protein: CASSFRGVYGYTF. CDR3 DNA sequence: TGTGCCAGCAGCTTTAGAGGAGTCTATGGCTACACCTTC.

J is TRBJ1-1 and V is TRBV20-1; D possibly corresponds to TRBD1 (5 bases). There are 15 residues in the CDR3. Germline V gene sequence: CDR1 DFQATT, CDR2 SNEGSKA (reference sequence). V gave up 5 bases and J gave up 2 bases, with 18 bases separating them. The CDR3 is CSAGGVLGINTEAFF. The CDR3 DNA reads TGCAGTGCTGGGGGAGTCCTCGGGATTAACACTGAAGCTTTCTTT.

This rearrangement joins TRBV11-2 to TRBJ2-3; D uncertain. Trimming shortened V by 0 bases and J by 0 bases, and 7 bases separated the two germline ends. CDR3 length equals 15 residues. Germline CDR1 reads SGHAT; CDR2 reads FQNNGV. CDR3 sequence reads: CASSLEHLSTDTQYF. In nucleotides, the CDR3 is TGTGCCAGCAGCTTAGAACACCTAAGCACAGATACGCAGTATTTT.

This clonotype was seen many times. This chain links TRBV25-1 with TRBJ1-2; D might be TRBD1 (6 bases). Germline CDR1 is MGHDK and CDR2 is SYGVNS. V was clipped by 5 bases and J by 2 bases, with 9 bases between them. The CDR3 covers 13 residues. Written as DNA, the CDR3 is TGTGCCAGCAGTCCGGGACACAACTATGGCTACACCTTC. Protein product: CASSPGHNYGYTF.

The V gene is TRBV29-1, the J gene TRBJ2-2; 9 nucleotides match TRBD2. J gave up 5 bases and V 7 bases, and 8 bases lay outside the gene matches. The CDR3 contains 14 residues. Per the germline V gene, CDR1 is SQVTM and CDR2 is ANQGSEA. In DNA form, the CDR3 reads TGCAGCGCCGAACCGACTAGCGGTACCGGGGAGCTGTTTTTT. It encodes CSAEPTSGTGELFF.

The CDR3 protein is CSACFGAGNTGELFF. CDR3 sequence (DNA): TGCAGCGCTTGCTTCGGCGCTGGGAACACCGGGGAGCTGTTTTTT. The chain couples TRBV29-1 to TRBJ2-2; no clear D gene. The CDR3 length is 15 residues. The V end was cut by 7 bases, the J end by 1 base, with 16 bases between. From germline, CDR1 is SQVTM and CDR2 ANQGSEA.

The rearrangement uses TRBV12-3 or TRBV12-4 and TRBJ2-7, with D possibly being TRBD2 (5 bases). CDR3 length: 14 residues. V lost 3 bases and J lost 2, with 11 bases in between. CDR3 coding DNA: TGTGCCAGCAGTTTTTTAGCGACACCCTACGAGCAGTACTTC. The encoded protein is CASSFLATPYEQYF.

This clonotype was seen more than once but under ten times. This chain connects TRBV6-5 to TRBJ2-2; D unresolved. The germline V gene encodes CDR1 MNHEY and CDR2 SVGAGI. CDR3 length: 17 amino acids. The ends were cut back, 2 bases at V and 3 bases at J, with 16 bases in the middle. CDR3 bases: TGTGCCAGCAGTTACCAGTATGGCAAACAGCACACCGGGGAGCTGTTTTTT. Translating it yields CASSYQYGKQHTGELFF.

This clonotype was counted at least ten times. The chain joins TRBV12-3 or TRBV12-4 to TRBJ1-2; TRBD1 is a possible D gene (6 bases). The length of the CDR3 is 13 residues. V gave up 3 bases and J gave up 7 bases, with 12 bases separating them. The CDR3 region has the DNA TGTGCCAGCAGTTTTCCAGGGGCGCGTGGCTACACCTTC. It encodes CASSFPGARGYTF.

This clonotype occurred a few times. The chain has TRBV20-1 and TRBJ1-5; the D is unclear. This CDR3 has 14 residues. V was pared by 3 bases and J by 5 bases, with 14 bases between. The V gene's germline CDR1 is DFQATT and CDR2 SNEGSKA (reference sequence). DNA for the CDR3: TGCAGTGCTAGTGCTAAGGACGGCTATCAGCCCCAGCATTTT. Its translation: CSASAKDGYQPQHF.

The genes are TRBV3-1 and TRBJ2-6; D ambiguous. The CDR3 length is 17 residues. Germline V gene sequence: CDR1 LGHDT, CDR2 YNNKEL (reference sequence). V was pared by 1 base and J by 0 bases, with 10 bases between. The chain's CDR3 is CASSQAGRNSGANVLTF. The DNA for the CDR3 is TGTGCCAGCAGCCAAGCCGGGCGGAACTCTGGGGCCAACGTCCTGACTTTC.

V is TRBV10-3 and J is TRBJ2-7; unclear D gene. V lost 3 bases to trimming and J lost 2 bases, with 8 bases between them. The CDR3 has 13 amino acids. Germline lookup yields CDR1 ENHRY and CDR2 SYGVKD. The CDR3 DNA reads TGTGCCATCAGTGAACTGGTCCCCTACGAGCAGTACTTC. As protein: CAISELVPYEQYF.

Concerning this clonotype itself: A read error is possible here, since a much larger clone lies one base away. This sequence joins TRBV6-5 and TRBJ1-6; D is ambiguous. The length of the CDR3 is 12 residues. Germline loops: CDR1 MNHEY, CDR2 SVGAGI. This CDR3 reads CASSLKYSPHHF. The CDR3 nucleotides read TGTGCCAGCAGCCTAAAGTATTCACCCCACCACTTT.

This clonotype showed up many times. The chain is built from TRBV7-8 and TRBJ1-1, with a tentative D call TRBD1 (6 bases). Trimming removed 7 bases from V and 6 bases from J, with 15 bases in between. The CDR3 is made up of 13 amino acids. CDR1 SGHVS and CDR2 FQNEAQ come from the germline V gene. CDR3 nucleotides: TGTGCCAGCAACAAGTTAGGGGGTCCTGAAGCTTTCTTT. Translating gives CASNKLGGPEAFF.

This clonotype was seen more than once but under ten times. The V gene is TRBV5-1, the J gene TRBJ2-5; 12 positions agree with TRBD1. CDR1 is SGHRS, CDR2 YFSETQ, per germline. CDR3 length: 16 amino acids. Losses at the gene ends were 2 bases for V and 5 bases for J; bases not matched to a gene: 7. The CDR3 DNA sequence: TGCGCCAGCAGCTTAGCCGGGACAGGGGGCGTCGAGACCCAGTACTTC. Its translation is CASSLAGTGGVETQYF.

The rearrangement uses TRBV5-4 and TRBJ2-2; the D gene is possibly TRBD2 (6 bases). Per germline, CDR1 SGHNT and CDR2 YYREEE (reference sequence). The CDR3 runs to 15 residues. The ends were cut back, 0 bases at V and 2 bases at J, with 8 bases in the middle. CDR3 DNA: TGTGCCAGCAGCTTGGGGGGACTTAACACCGGGGAGCTGTTTTTT. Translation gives CASSLGGLNTGELFF. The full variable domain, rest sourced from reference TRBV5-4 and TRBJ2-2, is ETGVTQSPTHLIKTRGQQVTLRCSSQSGHNTVSWYQQALGQGPQFIFQYYREEENGRGNFPPRFSGLQFPNYSSELNVNALELDDSALYLCASSLGGLNTGELFFGEGSRLTVL.

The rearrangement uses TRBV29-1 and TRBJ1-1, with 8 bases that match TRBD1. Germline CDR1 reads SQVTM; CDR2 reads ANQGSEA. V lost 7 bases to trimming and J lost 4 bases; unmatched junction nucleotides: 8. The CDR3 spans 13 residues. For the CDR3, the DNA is TGCAGCGCCTCAGGGGGCGCGGGCACTGAAGCTTTCTTT. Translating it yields CSASGGAGTEAFF.

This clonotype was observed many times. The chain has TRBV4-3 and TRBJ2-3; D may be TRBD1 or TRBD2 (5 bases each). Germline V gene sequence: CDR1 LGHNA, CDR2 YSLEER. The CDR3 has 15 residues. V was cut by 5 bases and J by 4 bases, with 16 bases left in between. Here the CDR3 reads CASSRGVELADTQYF. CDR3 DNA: TGCGCCAGCAGCAGAGGGGTCGAGTTAGCAGATACGCAGTATTTT.

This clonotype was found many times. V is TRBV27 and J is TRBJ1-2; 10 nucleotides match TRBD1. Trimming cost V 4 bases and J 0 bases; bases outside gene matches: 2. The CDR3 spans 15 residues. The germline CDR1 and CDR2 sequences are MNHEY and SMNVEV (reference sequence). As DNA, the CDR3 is TGTGCCAGCAGTTACGGGACAGGGGCTAACTATGGCTACACCTTC. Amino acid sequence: CASSYGTGANYGYTF.

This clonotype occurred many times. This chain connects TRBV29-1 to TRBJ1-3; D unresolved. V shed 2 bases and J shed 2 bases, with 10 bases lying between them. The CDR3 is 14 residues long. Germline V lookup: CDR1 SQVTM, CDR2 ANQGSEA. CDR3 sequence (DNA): TGCAGCGTTGAAACTGTCCGGACTGGAAACACCATATATTTT. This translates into CSVETVRTGNTIYF. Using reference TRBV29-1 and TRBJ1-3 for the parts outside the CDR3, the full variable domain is SAVISQKPSRDICQRGTSLTIQCQVDSQVTMMFWYRQQPGQSLTLIATANQGSEATYESGFVIDKFPISRPNLTFSTLTVSNMSPEDSSIYLCSVETVRTGNTIYFGEGSWLTVV.

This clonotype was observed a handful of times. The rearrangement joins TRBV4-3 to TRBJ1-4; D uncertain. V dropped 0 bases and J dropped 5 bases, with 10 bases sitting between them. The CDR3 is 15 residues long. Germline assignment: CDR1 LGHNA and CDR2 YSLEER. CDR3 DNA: TGCGCCAGCAGCCAAGAGCCAGACGACAATGAAAAACTGTTTTTT. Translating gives CASSQEPDDNEKLFF.

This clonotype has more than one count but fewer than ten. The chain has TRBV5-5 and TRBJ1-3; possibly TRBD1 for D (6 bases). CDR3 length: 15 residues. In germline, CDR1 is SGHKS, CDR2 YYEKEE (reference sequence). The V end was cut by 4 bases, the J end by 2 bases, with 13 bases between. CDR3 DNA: TGTGCCAGCAGCATCTCCGGGACAACTGGAAACACCATATATTTT. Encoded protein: CASSISGTTGNTIYF.